A selection of T cell receptor beta chains follows, all from one sample in a study of T cell repertoires in cytomegalovirus infection. These receptors lack a known antigen. A single record per CDR3 protein comes from TCRdb applying MiXCR to the reads. The repertoire holds more than 90,000 distinct CDR3 sequences, with 10% as singletons. Sequenced material: PBMCs, sequenced either directly or after in vitro stimulation (not recorded which). All receptors derive from a human donor in good health (CMV status not recorded). Some clones in this sample may be carry-over from other donors' samples. Both conserved end residues are part of each CDR3. D genes are given only for firm matches. Not all rows give a size; the values are once, few, many and, for expanded clones, a class.

d_gene: TRBD1; v_gene: TRBV7-2; abundance: many; j_gene: TRBJ1-2; CDR3aa: CASSFTGTGGAGYGYTF; CDR3nt: TGTGCCAGCAGCTTTACCGGGACAGGGGGCGCAGGGTATGGCTACACCTTC
d_gene: NA; v_gene: TRBV4-2; abundance: NA; j_gene: TRBJ2-3; CDR3aa: CASSQVRSGDTQYF; CDR3nt: TGTGCCAGCAGCCAAGTCCGATCAGGGGATACGCAGTATTTT
d_gene: NA; v_gene: TRBV6-6; abundance: NA; j_gene: TRBJ2-2; CDR3aa: CASSSRDTGELFF; CDR3nt: TGTGCCAGCAGTTCGCGGGACACCGGGGAGCTGTTTTTT
d_gene: NA; v_gene: TRBV4-2; abundance: NA; j_gene: TRBJ2-1; CDR3aa: CASSQESRSGEQFF; CDR3nt: TGTGCCAGCAGCCAAGAGTCGCGTTCGGGTGAGCAGTTCTTC
d_gene: TRBD1; v_gene: TRBV7-2; abundance: many; j_gene: TRBJ2-5; CDR3aa: CASSLAGGTQETQYF; CDR3nt: TGTGCCAGCAGCTTAGCAGGGGGCACCCAAGAGACCCAGTACTTC
d_gene: NA; v_gene: TRBV6-2/TRBV6-3; abundance: many; j_gene: TRBJ2-2; CDR3aa: CASRRESNTGELFF; CDR3nt: TGTGCCAGCAGACGGGAGTCGAACACCGGGGAGCTGTTTTTT
d_gene: NA; v_gene: TRBV15; abundance: few; j_gene: TRBJ1-4; CDR3aa: CATSNKQRATNEKLFF; CDR3nt: TGTGCCACCAGCAATAAGCAGAGGGCAACTAATGAAAAACTGTTTTTT
d_gene: NA; v_gene: TRBV6-2/TRBV6-3; abundance: many; j_gene: TRBJ2-3; CDR3aa: CASSSVGRTDTQYF; CDR3nt: TGTGCCAGCAGTAGTGTGGGGCGGACAGATACGCAGTATTTT
d_gene: TRBD2; v_gene: TRBV12-3/TRBV12-4; abundance: many; j_gene: TRBJ2-1; CDR3aa: CASSFVGGRLANEQFF; CDR3nt: TGTGCCAGCAGTTTCGTGGGCGGGAGGTTGGCCAATGAGCAGTTCTTC
d_gene: NA; v_gene: TRBV28; abundance: few; j_gene: TRBJ1-5; CDR3aa: CASSLGQGNQPQHF; CDR3nt: TGTGCCAGCAGTCTGGGGCAGGGCAATCAGCCCCAGCATTTT
d_gene: NA; v_gene: TRBV12-3/TRBV12-4; abundance: NA; j_gene: TRBJ1-5; CDR3aa: CASKGSNQPQHF; CDR3nt: TGTGCCAGCAAGGGTAGCAATCAGCCCCAGCATTTT
d_gene: NA; v_gene: TRBV12-3/TRBV12-4; abundance: few; j_gene: TRBJ1-1; CDR3aa: CASRQTGNTEAFF; CDR3nt: TGTGCCAGCAGACAGACAGGAAACACTGAAGCTTTCTTT
d_gene: NA; v_gene: TRBV6-6; abundance: many; j_gene: TRBJ2-1; CDR3aa: CASRRDGDSYNEQFF; CDR3nt: TGTGCCAGCAGGAGGGACGGGGACTCCTACAATGAGCAGTTCTTC
d_gene: TRBD2; v_gene: TRBV7-2; abundance: many; j_gene: TRBJ2-4; CDR3aa: CASSLGGLAVAKNIQYF; CDR3nt: TGTGCCAGCAGCTTAGGGGGACTAGCGGTAGCCAAAAACATTCAGTACTTC
d_gene: NA; v_gene: TRBV7-2; abundance: NA; j_gene: TRBJ1-1; CDR3aa: CASSPTALTEAFF; CDR3nt: TGTGCCAGCAGCCCGACAGCTCTAACAGAAGCTTTCTTT
d_gene: TRBD1; v_gene: TRBV12-3/TRBV12-4; abundance: few; j_gene: TRBJ1-3; CDR3aa: CASSNRQGTTAGNTIYF; CDR3nt: TGTGCCAGCAGTAATCGACAGGGGACGACGGCAGGAAACACCATATATTTT
d_gene: TRBD2; v_gene: TRBV27; abundance: NA; j_gene: TRBJ2-3; CDR3aa: CASSLLAASTDTQYF; CDR3nt: TGTGCCAGCAGTTTGCTAGCGGCTAGCACAGATACGCAGTATTTT
d_gene: TRBD2; v_gene: TRBV7-2; abundance: many; j_gene: TRBJ2-3; CDR3aa: CASSPTSVSTDTQYF; CDR3nt: TGTGCCAGCAGCCCGACTAGCGTAAGCACAGATACGCAGTATTTT
d_gene: NA; v_gene: TRBV19; abundance: many; j_gene: TRBJ2-7; CDR3aa: CASSPGKAYEQYF; CDR3nt: TGTGCCAGTAGTCCCGGGAAGGCCTACGAGCAGTACTTC
d_gene: TRBD2; v_gene: TRBV6-2/TRBV6-3; abundance: NA; j_gene: TRBJ2-5; CDR3aa: CASSTGLQLQETQYF; CDR3nt: TGTGCCAGCAGTACGGGACTACAGCTCCAAGAGACCCAGTACTTC
d_gene: NA; v_gene: TRBV27; abundance: many; j_gene: TRBJ2-3; CDR3aa: CASSPSSVGGTQYF; CDR3nt: TGTGCCAGCAGCCCCTCCAGCGTGGGAGGTACGCAGTATTTT
d_gene: TRBD1; v_gene: TRBV11-2; abundance: many; j_gene: TRBJ1-1; CDR3aa: CASSGITGGTTEAFF; CDR3nt: TGTGCCAGCAGCGGAATTACAGGGGGTACGACTGAAGCTTTCTTT
d_gene: TRBD1; v_gene: TRBV4-3; abundance: few; j_gene: TRBJ2-6; CDR3aa: CASSQGDRSGANVLTF; CDR3nt: TGCGCCAGCAGCCAAGGGGACAGGTCTGGGGCCAACGTCCTGACTTTC
d_gene: NA; v_gene: TRBV5-4; abundance: NA; j_gene: TRBJ1-1; CDR3aa: CASSWDLPGTEAFF; CDR3nt: TGTGCCAGCAGCTGGGACCTACCGGGAACTGAAGCTTTCTTT